One sample yielded the 29 T cell receptor beta chains listed below, sequenced in a study of metastatic and nonmetastatic thyroid tumors. TCRdb reprocessed the PCR reads via MiXCR. The sample has some 45,000 clones; about 15% are singletons. There were no patients who had received any treatment before thyroid surgery. Sequenced: blood. The receptors shown here come from a female donor with papillary thyroid cancer or a benign thyroid nodule (not recorded which). Some clones in this sample may be carry-over from other donors' samples.

A remark on this clone: The germline gene is not matched at one end of the junction; a read error may be the cause. V usage is TRBV28 and J usage is TRBJ2-2, with 9 bases matching TRBD1. Germline CDR1 and CDR2: MDHEN and SYDVKM. There are 18 residues in the CDR3. For the CDR3, the DNA is TGTGCCTGCAGTGCTAAACCCAACAGGGGGCGCGGGAACGGGGAGCTGTTTTTT. Translation gives CACSAKPNRGRGNGELFF.

The table lists this clone with many counts. The chain couples TRBV3-1 to TRBJ2-3; the D gene could be TRBD1 or TRBD2 (5 bases each). This CDR3 region has 16 residues. CDR1 is LGHDT and CDR2 is YNNKEL in the germline V gene (reference sequence). V dropped 4 bases and J dropped 0 bases, with 14 bases sitting between them. CDR3 sequence (DNA): TGTGCCAGCAGCCGCCGTTCGGGACGCAGCACAGATACGCAGTATTTT. Encoded protein: CASSRRSGRSTDTQYF.

In its sample, this clone was seen many times. In nucleotides, the CDR3 is TGTGCCAGCAGTGAAGGGCTTCGGGCTGGAAACACCATATATTTT. It encodes CASSEGLRAGNTIYF. J is TRBJ1-3 and V is TRBV2; D ambiguous. The CDR3 has 15 residues. Per germline, CDR1 SNHLY and CDR2 FYNNEI. Trimming pared 1 base from V and 2 bases from J, leaving 9 bases between.

The chain is built from TRBV20-1 and TRBJ2-7, with a weak D call TRBD1 (6 bases). The germline V gene encodes CDR1 DFQATT and CDR2 SNEGSKA (reference sequence). The CDR3 runs 13 residues. The V and J ends lost 4 bases and 4 bases respectively, with 14 bases between them. CDR3 region: CSAKSGEKYEQYF. CDR3 DNA: TGCAGTGCTAAATCAGGGGAGAAATACGAGCAGTACTTC.

This clone was observed at least ten times. The CDR3 bases are TGTGCCAGCTCACCACCAAGTCCCCGCACAGATACGCAGTATTTT. This gives the protein CASSPPSPRTDTQYF. The V gene is TRBV18, the J gene TRBJ2-3; D call uncertain. The CDR3 has 15 residues. The germline gives CDR1 KGHSH, CDR2 LQKENI. V was cut by 0 bases and J by 1 base, with 8 bases left in between.

Only a few counts were recorded for this clone. The J gene is TRBJ2-5, the V gene TRBV7-8; TRBD1 or TRBD2 may be the D gene (5 bases each). The CDR3 totals 13 residues. V shed 5 bases and J shed 4 bases, with 11 bases lying between them. Per the germline V gene, CDR1 is SGHVS and CDR2 is FQNEAQ. As DNA, the CDR3 is TGTGCCAGCAGCCGGGGACGCCTAGAGACCCAGTACTTC. It specifies CASSRGRLETQYF.

This chain connects TRBV11-2 to TRBJ2-7; TRBD1 or TRBD2 may be the D gene (5 bases each). CDR1 is SGHAT, CDR2 FQNNGV, per germline. V lost 0 bases to trimming and J lost 6 bases, with 15 bases between them. This CDR3 is 15 amino acids long. The CDR3 DNA reads TGTGCCAGCAGCTTAGATACGGGACCCAGTGGCGAGCAGTACTTC. Residues: CASSLDTGPSGEQYF.

This clone was seen many times. The chain recombines TRBV6-4 with TRBJ2-2; 8 bases map to TRBD1. V shed 6 bases and J 4 bases; nucleotides not matched to a gene: 7. The CDR3 is 15 amino acids. CDR1 is MRHNA, CDR2 SNTAGT, per germline. The DNA of the CDR3 is TGTGCCAGCAGCCCACAGGGGGGTAGCACCGGGGAGCTGTTTTTT. Protein: CASSPQGGSTGELFF.

At least ten counts were recorded for this clone. The chain carries TRBV20-1 and TRBJ2-1, with D possibly TRBD2 on 5 matching bases. V was shortened by 8 bases and J by 8 bases, with 22 bases between the two germline ends. The germline V gene has CDR1 DFQATT and CDR2 SNEGSKA (reference sequence). The CDR3 loop spans 14 amino acids. CDR3 residues: CSTREGYKRDEQFF. CDR3 bases: TGCAGTACAAGAGAGGGTTACAAGAGGGATGAGCAGTTCTTC.

This chain uses TRBV28 with TRBJ2-2; TRBD2 matches at 9 bases. Germline V gene data show CDR1 as MDHEN and CDR2 as SYDVKM. The J segment lost 7 bases and the V segment lost 5 bases, leaving 11 bases of the junction unmatched. The CDR3 is made up of 16 amino acids. CDR3 DNA sequence: TGTGCCAGCAGTCTGGGGACTAGCCCTCTGAGCGGGGAGCTGTTTTTT. Residues: CASSLGTSPLSGELFF.

This clone was recorded at least ten times. CDR3 amino acids: CASRGGRAESGNIQYF. The CDR3 DNA follows: TGTGCCAGCAGAGGCGGGAGGGCCGAGTCAGGAAACATTCAGTACTTC. The V call is TRBV28, the J call TRBJ2-4; 9 bases align to TRBD2. The V gene's germline CDR1 is MDHEN and CDR2 SYDVKM. The CDR3 length is 16 residues. V lost 6 bases to trimming and J lost 6 bases; unmatched junction nucleotides: 12. The full variable domain, its missing parts supplied by reference TRBV28 and TRBJ2-4, is DVKVTQSSRYLVKRTGEKVFLECVQDMDHENMFWYRQDPGLGLRLIYFSYDVKMKEKGDIPEGYSVSREKKERFSLILESASTNQTSMYLCASRGGRAESGNIQYFGAGTRLSVL.

This clone was observed many times. This chain connects TRBV2 to TRBJ1-4, with unresolved D. V was trimmed by 1 base and J by 6 bases, leaving 6 bases between them. This CDR3 is 13 amino acids long. Germline CDR1 reads SNHLY; CDR2 reads FYNNEI. In nucleotides, the CDR3 is TGTGCCAGCAGTGAAGTCCTGGATGAAAAACTGTTTTTT. Translating gives CASSEVLDEKLFF.

Remarks on this clone: One end of the junction fails to match germline, which may point to a read error. The genes are TRBV24-1 and TRBJ2-2; TRBD1 agrees at 7 bases. CDR1 and CDR2 from the germline V gene are KGHDR and SFDVKD. There are 17 residues in the CDR3. For the CDR3, the DNA is TGTGCCACCAGTGAACAGGGGCGGACCGCGAACACCGGGGATCTGTATTTT. It yields the protein CATSEQGRTANTGDLYF.

The rearrangement links TRBV11-3 to TRBJ2-7; D perhaps matches TRBD2 (5 bases). V shed 5 bases and J shed 0 bases, with 11 bases lying between them. CDR3 length equals 14 residues. Germline values: CDR1 SGHNT, CDR2 YENEEA. CDR3 sequence reads: CASSPRAGSYEQYF. In nucleotides, the CDR3 is TGTGCCAGCAGCCCCCGGGCGGGCTCCTACGAGCAGTACTTC.

This clone showed up many times. The V and J genes are TRBV4-2 and TRBJ2-3; 7 bases agree with TRBD2. The CDR3 spans 15 residues. Germline CDR1 and CDR2: LGHNA and YNFKEQ. V was clipped by 3 bases and J by 2 bases; unmatched bases: 5. CDR3 loop: CASSQALAATDTQYF. CDR3 sequence (DNA): TGTGCCAGCAGCCAGGCTCTAGCGGCCACAGATACGCAGTATTTT.

Worth noting for this clone: A much larger clone differs from this one at a single base, so this may be a read error. V is TRBV20-1 and J is TRBJ2-1, with D perhaps TRBD2 (6 bases). V lost 0 bases to trimming and J lost 6 bases, with 9 bases between them. Per the germline V gene, CDR1 is DFQATT and CDR2 is SNEGSKA (reference sequence). There are 13 residues in the CDR3. The CDR3 protein is CSARDGLSNEQFF. In nucleotides, the CDR3 is TGCAGTGCTAGAGATGGACTATCCAATGAGCAGTTCTTC.

This rearrangement joins TRBV28 to TRBJ2-7, with a weak D call TRBD1 (5 bases). V was pared by 2 bases and J by 2 bases, with 10 bases between. This CDR3 contains 14 residues. Per the germline V gene, CDR1 is MDHEN and CDR2 is SYDVKM. CDR3 nucleotide sequence: TGTGCCAGCAGTTTACCCAGGGCCCCCTACGAGCAGTACTTC. This codes for CASSLPRAPYEQYF.

In its sample, this clone was seen once. V usage is TRBV7-8 and J usage is TRBJ1-6; 8 nucleotides align to TRBD1. Germline lookup yields CDR1 SGHVS and CDR2 FQNEAQ. Unmatched junction bases numbered 9, after V lost 3 bases and J lost 8 bases. CDR3 length equals 16 residues. The CDR3 loop reads CASSFRTGGLDSPLHF. As DNA, the CDR3 is TGTGCCAGCAGCTTTCGTACAGGGGGATTAGATTCACCCCTCCACTTT.

This clone was seen once. This chain uses TRBV11-1 with TRBJ2-2; D perhaps matches TRBD1 (6 bases). This CDR3 is 17 amino acids long. V was cut by 5 bases and J by 6 bases, with 22 bases left in between. CDR1 SGHAT and CDR2 FQDESV come from the germline V gene (reference sequence). The CDR3 reads CASSHPSRGFRPGELFF. The CDR3 DNA sequence: TGTGCCAGCAGCCACCCCTCTAGGGGGTTTAGGCCCGGGGAGCTGTTTTTT.

This clone was seen repeatedly, ten times or more. The rearrangement uses TRBV5-1 and TRBJ1-2; D remains ambiguous. V dropped 0 bases and J dropped 8 bases, with 11 bases sitting between them. CDR1 is SGHRS, CDR2 YFSETQ, per germline. The CDR3 contains 13 residues. CDR3 in amino acids: CASSLGGEIGYTF. The CDR3 DNA reads as TGCGCCAGCAGCTTGGGTGGGGAAATCGGCTACACCTTC.

This clone was counted at least ten times. The genes are TRBV5-6 and TRBJ2-7, with TRBD1 identical over 9 bases. With V trimmed by 1 base and J by 5 bases, 7 bases remained unmatched. The germline CDR1 and CDR2 sequences are SGHDT and YYEEEE. This CDR3 has 15 amino acids. As DNA, the CDR3 is TGTGCCAGCAGCTTGCTTAGGGACAGGGTCGACGAGCAGTACTTC. Its translation: CASSLLRDRVDEQYF.

In this sample, this clone turned up many times. The CDR3 bases are TGTGCCAGCAGCATTGGGACGGCGACAAGGGAGCAGTACTTC. This sequence encodes CASSIGTATREQYF. The V call is TRBV7-8, the J call TRBJ2-7, with D perhaps matching TRBD1 or TRBD2 (5 bases each). V was shortened by 5 bases and J by 7 bases, with 18 bases between the two germline ends. Per germline, CDR1 SGHVS and CDR2 FQNEAQ. This CDR3 contains 14 residues.

This clone was seen at least ten times. The chain employs TRBV19 and TRBJ2-3; unclear D gene. Germline V gene sequence: CDR1 LNHDA, CDR2 SQIVND (reference sequence). V lost 4 bases, J lost 1 base, and 3 bases lay in between. The CDR3 is 12 amino acids. The CDR3 DNA reads TGTGCCAGTAGTAAGGGCACAGATACGCAGTATTTT. Its translation: CASSKGTDTQYF.

The V call is TRBV5-1, the J call TRBJ2-7, with 8 bases identical to TRBD1. V was clipped by 4 bases and J by 5 bases; unmatched bases: 8. Germline lookup yields CDR1 SGHRS and CDR2 YFSETQ. The CDR3 length is 14 residues. Here the CDR3 reads CASSTGQGTHEQYF. In DNA, the CDR3 is TGCGCCAGCAGCACCGGACAGGGTACTCACGAGCAGTACTTC.

There are many counts of this clone. The DNA of the CDR3 is TGTGCCATCAGCGAACAGGATGGCAATCAGCCCCAGCATTTT. It specifies CAISEQDGNQPQHF. The genes are TRBV10-3 and TRBJ1-5, with D perhaps TRBD1 (5 bases). The CDR3 consists of 14 residues. Germline V gene data show CDR1 as ENHRY and CDR2 as SYGVKD. V was shortened by 6 bases and J by 2 bases, with 11 bases between the two germline ends.

The chain links TRBV5-1 to TRBJ2-2, with D maybe TRBD1 (6 bases). The germline V and J ends were trimmed by 4 bases and 4 bases, with 11 bases remaining between them. In germline, CDR1 is SGHRS, CDR2 YFSETQ. The CDR3 extends over 14 amino acids. In DNA, the CDR3 is TGCGCCAGCAGCACTACAGGGTTCACCGGGGAGCTGTTTTTT. It yields the protein CASSTTGFTGELFF.

This clone was seen many times. This sequence joins TRBV18 and TRBJ1-5; tentatively, D is TRBD1 (5 bases). Germline values: CDR1 KGHSH, CDR2 LQKENI. The ends were cut back, 3 bases at V and 3 bases at J, with 12 bases in the middle. This CDR3 has 15 amino acids. CDR3 region: CASSPGGGDNQPQHF. Here the CDR3 DNA reads TGTGCCAGCTCACCTGGGGGGGGAGACAATCAGCCCCAGCATTTT.

V and J are TRBV2 and TRBJ2-2; D remains unclear. Trimming cost V 1 base and J 14 bases, with 11 bases left between them. CDR3 length: 12 amino acids. CDR1 and CDR2 (germline): SNHLY, FYNNEI. The CDR3 DNA reads as TGTGCCAGCAGTGAAGAGTACGGGCATCTGTTTTTT. It specifies CASSEEYGHLFF.

The V gene is TRBV11-2, the J gene TRBJ2-3; no clear D. The CDR3 is 14 amino acids. V lost 1 base, J lost 2 bases, and 7 bases lay in between. The germline V gene encodes CDR1 SGHAT and CDR2 FQNNGV. The DNA of the CDR3 is TGTGCCAGCAGCTTAGTACCGAACACAGATACGCAGTATTTT. Its translation is CASSLVPNTDTQYF.